These 17 T cell receptor beta chains came from one sample sequenced in a study of blood T cell repertoires in COVID-19. Profiled with immunoSEQ multiplex PCR; TCRdb holds only in-frame clones, not every one. The table records 150,000 or so clones, roughly 80% of them present only once. The specimen sequenced was PBMCs or T cells enriched from blood (not recorded which). These TCRs come from a woman in her sixties who had recovered from COVID-19.

This chain uses TRBV4-2 with TRBJ2-2; TRBD2 aligns across 8 bases. With 5 bases clipped from V and 3 bases from J, the junction kept 14 bases outside the gene matches. From germline, CDR1 is LGHNA and CDR2 YNFKEQ. This CDR3 is 18 amino acids long. DNA of the CDR3: TGTGCCAGCAGCTCCTTAATCCGTAGTAGCGGGGACACCGGGGAGCTGTTTTTT. This translates into CASSSLIRSSGDTGELFF.

The chain combines TRBV6-1 with TRBJ2-2; perhaps TRBD2 as D (6 bases). CDR3 length: 18 amino acids. Germline CDR1 MNHNS, CDR2 SASEGT. Trimming took off 4 bases at V and 0 bases at J, with 18 bases between the two ends. DNA for the CDR3: TGTGCCAGCAGTGCCTCTCCAGGCGGGGTTTCGAACACCGGGGAGCTGTTTTTT. The encoded protein is CASSASPGGVSNTGELFF.

This clone was detected only a few times. V is TRBV5-1 and J is TRBJ2-3; perhaps TRBD2 as D (7 bases). The germline CDR1 and CDR2 sequences are SGHRS and YFSETQ. The ends were cut back, 0 bases at V and 4 bases at J, with 9 bases in the middle. The length of the CDR3 is 14 residues. The CDR3 region is CASSLGGGPDTQYF. CDR3 DNA sequence: TGCGCCAGCAGCTTGGGGGGGGGCCCAGATACGCAGTATTTT.

This rearrangement joins TRBV19 to TRBJ2-5; TRBD2 matches 8 bases. CDR1 is LNHDA, CDR2 SQIVND, per germline (reference sequence). Trimming at V came to 9 bases and at J to 3 bases, leaving 6 bases not matched to a gene. CDR3 length equals 13 residues. The CDR3 reads CASRGGTEETQYF. The CDR3 DNA reads as TGTGCCAGCCGCGGGGGGACGGAAGAGACCCAGTACTTC.

The J gene is TRBJ1-5, the V gene TRBV10-1; TRBD1 matches at 8 bases. The CDR3 extends over 16 amino acids. Germline CDR1 reads WNHNN; CDR2 reads SYGVQD (reference sequence). The J segment lost 4 bases and the V segment lost 0 bases, leaving 5 bases of the junction unmatched. CDR3 in amino acids: CASSESNRGGNQPQHF. The CDR3 nucleotides read TGCGCCAGCAGTGAGTCCAACAGGGGGGGAAATCAGCCCCAGCATTTT.

V and J are TRBV15 and TRBJ1-5; 9 bases agree with TRBD1. CDR3 length equals 15 residues. V dropped 3 bases and J dropped 3; count of bases not matched to a gene: 3. CDR1 and CDR2 (germline): LNHNV, YYDKDF (reference sequence). The CDR3 region has the DNA TGTGCCACCAGCAGGGGGGACAGGGACAATCAGCCCCAGCATTTT. It encodes CATSRGDRDNQPQHF.

The chain has TRBV11-3 and TRBJ2-1; 9 bases align to TRBD2. The V gene's germline CDR1 is SGHNT and CDR2 YENEEA. This CDR3 comprises 15 residues. J gave up 4 bases and V 5 bases, and 6 bases lay outside the gene matches. The CDR3 DNA follows: TGTGCCAGCAGCCAGAGACTAGCGGCTTACAATGAGCAGTTCTTC. This gives the protein CASSQRLAAYNEQFF.

This clone was observed a single time. This sequence joins TRBV2 and TRBJ1-1; no clear D. V was trimmed by 7 bases and J by 7 bases, leaving 19 bases between them. The CDR3 has 14 residues. Looked up from germline, CDR1 is SNHLY and CDR2 is FYNNEI. The chain's CDR3 is CASNRREGEDEAFF. CDR3 DNA sequence: TGTGCCAGCAACCGAAGGGAGGGAGAGGATGAAGCTTTCTTT.

This sequence joins TRBV18 and TRBJ1-1, with D maybe TRBD1 (6 bases). Trimming took off 1 base at V and 3 bases at J, with 9 bases between the two ends. The CDR3 has 14 residues. CDR1 and CDR2 from the germline V gene are KGHSH and LQKENI. The CDR3 is CASSPQDSDTEAFF. DNA for the CDR3: TGTGCCAGCTCACCACAGGACAGTGACACTGAAGCTTTCTTT.

The chain employs TRBV12-3 or TRBV12-4 and TRBJ2-1; perhaps TRBD2 as D (6 bases). Trimming removed 6 bases from V and 10 bases from J, with 13 bases in between. The CDR3 covers 12 residues. CDR3 amino acids: CASSYSGGEQFF. In DNA, the CDR3 is TGTGCCAGCAGCTATAGCGGTGGCGAGCAGTTCTTC.

V gene TRBV5-1 combines with J gene TRBJ2-7; 9 bases line up with TRBD1. The CDR3 length is 14 residues. CDR1 SGHRS and CDR2 YFSETQ come from the germline V gene. J was trimmed by 3 bases and V by 4 bases; bases with no gene match: 5. In nucleotides, the CDR3 is TGCGCCAGCAGCCCGACAGGGGGGTTCTACGAGCAGTACTTC. This translates into CASSPTGGFYEQYF. Complete variable domain (other parts from reference TRBV5-1 and TRBJ2-7): KAGVTQTPRYLIKTRGQQVTLSCSPISGHRSVSWYQQTPGQGLQFLFEYFSETQRNKGNFPGRFSGRQFSNSRSEMNVSTLELGDSALYLCASSPTGGFYEQYFGPGTRLTVT.

V usage is TRBV4-1 and J usage is TRBJ1-3; D perhaps matches TRBD1 (5 bases). The CDR3 has 15 residues. V was trimmed by 1 base and J by 13 bases, leaving 20 bases between them. Germline lookup yields CDR1 MGHRA and CDR2 YSYEKL. In DNA, the CDR3 is TGCGCCAGCAGCCAAGTTTGGGGGGACCTCTCCCTAATATATTTT. It is translated as CASSQVWGDLSLIYF.

This rearrangement joins TRBV5-1 to TRBJ2-7, with 8 bases fitting TRBD1. This CDR3 region has 14 residues. J lost 6 bases, V lost 4 bases, and 9 bases had no gene match. Germline lookup yields CDR1 SGHRS and CDR2 YFSETQ. The CDR3 spells CASSRETGVGEQYF. CDR3 nucleotides: TGCGCCAGCAGCCGGGAGACAGGGGTTGGCGAGCAGTACTTC.

There are a few counts of this clone. This sequence joins TRBV11-3 and TRBJ1-3; D ambiguous. CDR3 size: 14 residues. V dropped 5 bases and J dropped 1 base, with 9 bases sitting between them. Germline values: CDR1 SGHNT, CDR2 YENEEA. The CDR3 DNA follows: TGTGCCAGCAGCCCCGGAGGTTCTGGAAACACCATATATTTT. Its translation: CASSPGGSGNTIYF. The whole variable domain, remainder taken from reference TRBV11-3 and TRBJ1-3, is EAGVVQSPRYKIIEKKQPVAFWCNPISGHNTLYWYLQNLGQGPELLIRYENEEAVDDSQLPKDRFSAERLKGVDSTLKIQPAELGDSAVYLCASSPGGSGNTIYFGEGSWLTVV.

This sequence joins TRBV19 and TRBJ2-5; no definite D call. This CDR3 spans 13 amino acids. V dropped 4 bases and J dropped 0 bases, with 6 bases sitting between them. Germline-derived CDR1 and CDR2 are LNHDA and SQIVND (reference sequence). DNA for the CDR3: TGTGCCAGTAGTACCTTGTACCAAGAGACCCAGTACTTC. Protein sequence: CASSTLYQETQYF.

The rearrangement links TRBV3-1 (or the pseudogene TRBV3-2) to TRBJ2-1; 12 bases are shared with TRBD2. The CDR3 runs to 18 residues. With V trimmed by 0 bases and J by 0 bases, 3 bases remained unmatched. Germline values: CDR1 LGHDT, CDR2 YNNKEL (reference sequence). The CDR3 region is CASSQDTSGGISYNEQFF. Written as DNA, the CDR3 is TGTGCCAGCAGCCAAGACACTAGCGGGGGGATCTCCTACAATGAGCAGTTCTTC.

The rearrangement joins TRBV7-2 to TRBJ1-5, with 9 bases aligning to TRBD1. From germline, CDR1 is SGHTA and CDR2 FQGNSA. With 4 bases clipped from V and 4 bases from J, the junction kept 5 bases outside the gene matches. The CDR3 totals 15 residues. DNA for the CDR3: TGTGCCAGCAGCTCAAACAGGGGGCCTAATCAGCCCCAGCATTTT. This sequence encodes CASSSNRGPNQPQHF. Using reference TRBV7-2 and TRBJ1-5 for the parts outside the CDR3, the full variable domain is GAGVSQSPSNKVTEKGKDVELRCDPISGHTALYWYRQSLGQGLEFLIYFQGNSAPDKSGLPSDRFSAERTGGSVSTLTIQRTQQEDSAVYLCASSSNRGPNQPQHFGDGTRLSIL.